Listed here are 18 T cell receptor beta chains from one sample, sequenced in a study of blood T cell repertoires in COVID-19. Sequenced by immunoSEQ multiplex PCR; TCRdb stores in-frame clones only, minus some. The table records 150,000 to 200,000 clones, 80% to 90% of them present only once. Material: peripheral blood. These receptors were taken from a woman aged 65 to 85 with COVID-19, enrolled during active disease.

The chain joins TRBV19 to TRBJ2-7; 9 positions agree with TRBD2. This CDR3 spans 16 amino acids. The V segment lost 4 bases and the J segment 0 bases; nucleotides outside the gene matches: 7. Germline assignment: CDR1 LNHDA and CDR2 SQIVND (reference sequence). CDR3 in amino acids: CASSTLRTSVSYEQYF. Written as DNA, the CDR3 is TGTGCCAGTAGTACCCTAAGGACTAGCGTCTCCTACGAGCAGTACTTC.

This sequence joins TRBV27 and TRBJ1-2; a possible D gene is TRBD1 (6 bases). V shed 0 bases and J shed 3 bases, with 8 bases lying between them. In germline, CDR1 is MNHEY, CDR2 SMNVEV (reference sequence). There are 14 residues in the CDR3. The CDR3, as DNA: TGTGCCAGCAGTTTATCCTGGACAGACTATGGCTACACCTTC. Encoded protein: CASSLSWTDYGYTF.

The chain employs TRBV7-3 and TRBJ2-3; TRBD2 aligns across 8 bases. The CDR3 is made up of 16 amino acids. In germline, CDR1 is SGHTA, CDR2 FQGTGA. The ends lost 1 base at V and 1 base at J; junction bases unmatched: 4. The CDR3 here is CASSLIGTSRTDTQYF. DNA for the CDR3: TGTGCCAGCAGCTTAATCGGGACTAGTCGCACAGATACGCAGTATTTT. The complete variable domain, with remaining parts taken from reference TRBV7-3 and TRBJ2-3, reads GAGVSQTPSNKVTEKGKYVELRCDPISGHTALYWYRQSLGQGPEFLIYFQGTGAADDSGLPNDRFFAVRPEGSVSTLKIQRTERGDSAVYLCASSLIGTSRTDTQYFGPGTRLTVL.

The genes are TRBV6-5 and TRBJ1-2; D uncertain. V shed 0 bases and J shed 2 bases, with 7 bases lying between them. This CDR3 spans 14 amino acids. CDR1 and CDR2 (germline): MNHEY, SVGAGI. The CDR3 nucleotides are TGTGCCAGCAGTTACTCTTCGGGGAACTATGGCTACACCTTC. It is translated as CASSYSSGNYGYTF.

The rearrangement joins TRBV28 to TRBJ2-5; tentative D call: TRBD1 (6 bases). This CDR3 contains 11 residues. The germline CDR1 and CDR2 sequences are MDHEN and SYDVKM. V lost 6 bases and J 7 bases, leaving 9 bases between the germline ends. The CDR3 region is CASRLGATQYF. The CDR3 DNA sequence: TGTGCCAGCAGGCTGGGGGCGACCCAGTACTTC.

The chain recombines TRBV5-1 with TRBJ2-6; weak D call: TRBD2 (5 bases). The CDR3 consists of 17 residues. In germline, CDR1 is SGHRS, CDR2 YFSETQ. Trimming cost V 0 bases and J 0 bases, with 10 bases left between them. In nucleotides, the CDR3 is TGCGCCAGCAGCTTGGCTGGACGGGGCTCTGGGGCCAACGTCCTGACTTTC. Its protein is CASSLAGRGSGANVLTF.

The chain joins TRBV29-1 to TRBJ1-1; possibly TRBD1 for D (6 bases). V shed 3 bases and J shed 6 bases, with 8 bases lying between them. This CDR3 contains 11 residues. CDR1 SQVTM and CDR2 ANQGSEA come from the germline V gene. The CDR3, as DNA: TGCAGCGTTGATGAGGGGGCTGAAGCTTTCTTT. Translation: CSVDEGAEAFF.

The rearrangement uses TRBV6-6 and TRBJ2-3, with 9 bases lining up with TRBD1. This CDR3 contains 13 residues. V gave up 5 bases and J gave up 3 bases; unmatched junction bases: 0. Germline CDR1 MNHNY, CDR2 SVGAGI (reference sequence). The CDR3 spells CASSGQGTDTQYF. CDR3 in DNA: TGTGCCAGCAGTGGACAGGGGACAGATACGCAGTATTTT.

V usage is TRBV5-1 and J usage is TRBJ2-2; 12 positions agree with TRBD2. Unmatched junction bases numbered 4, after V lost 4 bases and J lost 6 bases. The V gene's germline CDR1 is SGHRS and CDR2 YFSETQ. The CDR3 is made up of 15 amino acids. The CDR3 DNA reads as TGCGCCAGCAGCCCCCTAGCGGGAGGGCCCGGGGAGCTGTTTTTT. Translated, it gives CASSPLAGGPGELFF.

The chain is built from TRBV10-3 and TRBJ1-3; D ambiguous. Trimming shortened V by 6 bases and J by 0 bases, and 9 bases separated the two germline ends. In germline, CDR1 is ENHRY, CDR2 SYGVKD. The CDR3 has 14 amino acids. For the CDR3, the DNA is TGTGCCATCAGCGCGGATCCCTCTGGAAACACCATATATTTT. Translation gives CAISADPSGNTIYF.

This chain connects TRBV7-6 to TRBJ2-1; D is possibly TRBD2 (5 bases). Looked up from germline, CDR1 is SGHVS and CDR2 is FNYEAQ. There are 15 residues in the CDR3. Trimming cost V 4 bases and J 8 bases, with 18 bases left between them. The CDR3 nucleotides are TGTGCCAGCAGCTCCCGGACTTATCCCCAATATGAGCAGTTCTTC. It codes for CASSSRTYPQYEQFF.

The J gene is TRBJ1-1, the V gene TRBV5-1; TRBD1 aligns across 9 bases. The V segment lost 5 bases and the J segment 8 bases; nucleotides outside the gene matches: 10. This CDR3 contains 14 residues. Germline assignment: CDR1 SGHRS and CDR2 YFSETQ. The CDR3 is CASRQVPGTGEAFF. The CDR3 bases are TGCGCCAGCAGACAGGTACCCGGGACAGGGGAAGCTTTCTTT.

This clone was counted between two and nine times. The chain has TRBV19 and TRBJ1-1; 8 positions agree with TRBD1. Trimming cost V 6 bases and J 4 bases; bases outside gene matches: 7. The CDR3 extends over 14 amino acids. Germline V gene sequence: CDR1 LNHDA, CDR2 SQIVND (reference sequence). The CDR3 region is CASRNQQGGTEAFF. The CDR3 region has the DNA TGTGCCAGTAGGAATCAACAGGGGGGCACTGAAGCTTTCTTT.

J is TRBJ2-2 and V is TRBV29-1, with 8 bases aligning to TRBD2. Germline V CDR1 and CDR2: SQVTM, ANQGSEA. With V trimmed by 1 base and J by 7 bases, 11 bases remained unmatched. The CDR3 runs to 16 residues. In DNA form, the CDR3 reads TGCAGCGTTGAAGGCTTGGCGGGGGGATTCAGCGGGGAGCTGTTTTTT. This codes for CSVEGLAGGFSGELFF.

The CDR3 nucleotides are TGTGCCAGCAGCCAGAGGGTGAGGCCCTATGGCTACACCTTC. The encoded protein is CASSQRVRPYGYTF. This rearrangement joins TRBV28 to TRBJ1-2; D uncertain. V lost 6 bases to trimming and J lost 4 bases, with 15 bases between them. The CDR3 spans 14 residues. Per germline, CDR1 MDHEN and CDR2 SYDVKM.

The rearrangement uses TRBV30 and TRBJ1-4; D is uncertain. V lost 0 bases and J 6 bases, leaving 8 bases between the germline ends. CDR3 size: 13 residues. Per the germline V gene, CDR1 is GTSNPN and CDR2 is SVGIG (reference sequence). This CDR3 reads CAWSVRQDEKLFF. In nucleotides, the CDR3 is TGTGCCTGGAGTGTACGGCAGGATGAAAAACTGTTTTTT.

The chain uses TRBV6-5 and TRBJ1-5; D remains unclear. Trimming removed 6 bases from V and 2 bases from J, with 8 bases in between. CDR3 size: 13 residues. Looked up from germline, CDR1 is MNHEY and CDR2 is SVGAGI. CDR3 nucleotides: TGTGCCAGCAGCAAGGAGGGCAATCAGCCCCAGCATTTT. This codes for CASSKEGNQPQHF.

The V and J genes are TRBV30 and TRBJ1-1; no clear D. Germline loops: CDR1 GTSNPN, CDR2 SVGIG (reference sequence). This CDR3 has 14 residues. The germline V and J ends were trimmed by 2 bases and 4 bases, with 14 bases remaining between them. The CDR3 nucleotides read TGTGCCTGGAGTATCCCGGGTGGTGGCACTGAAGCTTTCTTT. Encoded protein: CAWSIPGGGTEAFF.